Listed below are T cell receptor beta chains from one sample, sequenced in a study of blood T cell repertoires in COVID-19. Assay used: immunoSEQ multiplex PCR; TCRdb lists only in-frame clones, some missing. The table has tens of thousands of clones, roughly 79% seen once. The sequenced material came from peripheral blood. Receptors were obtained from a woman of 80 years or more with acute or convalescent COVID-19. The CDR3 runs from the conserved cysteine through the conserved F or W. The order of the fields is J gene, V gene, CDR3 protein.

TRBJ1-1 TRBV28 CASRGQSFNTEAFF
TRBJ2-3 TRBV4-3 CASSQALRGTTDTQYF
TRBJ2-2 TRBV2 CASSDGQGGTGELFF
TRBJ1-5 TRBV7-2 CASSSSGLQPQHF
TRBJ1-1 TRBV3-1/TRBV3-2 CASSPRDRPNTEAFF
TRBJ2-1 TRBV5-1 CASSWTPGGSSYNEQFF
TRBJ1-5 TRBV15 CATSRGRRSNQPQHF
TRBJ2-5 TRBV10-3 CAISDGGLRETQYF
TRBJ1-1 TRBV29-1 CSATGTGGQNTEAFF
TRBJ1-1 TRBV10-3 CAISESTQANTEAFF
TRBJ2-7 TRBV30 CAWSGGGSYEQYF
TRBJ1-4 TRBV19 CASSILGHATNEKLFF
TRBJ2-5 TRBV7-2 CASSLVQRETQYF
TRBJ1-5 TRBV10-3 CAISESTAGGGQPQHF
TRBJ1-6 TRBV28 CASSLQGASPLHF
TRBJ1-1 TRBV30 CAWNEQGYSEAFF
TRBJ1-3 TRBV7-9 CASLGAGNTGNTIYF
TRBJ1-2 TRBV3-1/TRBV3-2 CASSLGLWYGYTF
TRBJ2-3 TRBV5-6 CASSSRGTDTQYF
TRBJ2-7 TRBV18 CASSPGGEEQYF
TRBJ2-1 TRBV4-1 CASSRSLAGTYNEQFF
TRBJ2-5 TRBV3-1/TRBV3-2 CASSPRAGVKGTQYF
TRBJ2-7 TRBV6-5 CASRLAGVGREQYF
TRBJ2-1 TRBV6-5 CASRLTGGGEQFF
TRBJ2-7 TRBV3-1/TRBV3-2 CASSQGAGAYEQYF
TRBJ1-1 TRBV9 CASSVDGMNTEAFF
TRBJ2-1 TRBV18 CASSPPTGTSYNEQFF
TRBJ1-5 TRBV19 CASSIDRGLTGRNQPQHF
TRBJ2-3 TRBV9 CASSVGGSTSTDTQYF
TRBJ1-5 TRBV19 CASRTGPDRNQPQHF
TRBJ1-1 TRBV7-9 CASSSGLTEAFF
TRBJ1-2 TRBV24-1 CATSDLQGPGYGYTF
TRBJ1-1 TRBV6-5 CASSQQGTTTEAFF
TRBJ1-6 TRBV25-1 CASSESLGFGDSPLHF
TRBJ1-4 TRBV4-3 CASSQVGGAYEKLFF
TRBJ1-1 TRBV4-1 CASSQVGTGNTEAFF
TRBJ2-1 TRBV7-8 CASTVRLAGGYNEQFF
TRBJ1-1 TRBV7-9 CASSLVGGEAFF
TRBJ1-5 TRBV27 CASTRRAGLSNQPQHF
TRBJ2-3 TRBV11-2 CASSLSGGPLRADTQYF
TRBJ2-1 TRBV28 CASSLSAGVVDNEQFF
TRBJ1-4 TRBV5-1 CASRLGQTEKLFF
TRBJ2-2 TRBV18 CASSSTGGPGELFF
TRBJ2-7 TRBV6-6 CASSYSEDGGLEQYF
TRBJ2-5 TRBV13 CASSFGLAGGVETQYF
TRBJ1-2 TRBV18 CASSPGQGNYGYTF
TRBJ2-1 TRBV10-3 CAITSGGREPLQFF
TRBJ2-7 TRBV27 CASSLSWQAADKQYF
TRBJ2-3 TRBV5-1 CASSLQGKDTQYF
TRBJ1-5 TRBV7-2 CASSSTGGGRPQHF
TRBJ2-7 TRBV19 CASSRTGKSYEQYF